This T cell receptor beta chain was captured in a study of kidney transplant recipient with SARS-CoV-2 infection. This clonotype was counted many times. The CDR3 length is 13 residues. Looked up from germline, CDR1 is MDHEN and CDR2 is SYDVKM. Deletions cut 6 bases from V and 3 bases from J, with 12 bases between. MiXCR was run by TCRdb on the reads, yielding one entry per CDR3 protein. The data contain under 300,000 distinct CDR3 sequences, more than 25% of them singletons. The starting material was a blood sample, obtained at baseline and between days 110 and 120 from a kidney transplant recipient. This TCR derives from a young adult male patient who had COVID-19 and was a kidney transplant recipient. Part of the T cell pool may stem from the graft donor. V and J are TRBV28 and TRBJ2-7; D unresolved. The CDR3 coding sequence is TGTGCCAGCAGAAACGACCCTCTCTACGAGCAGTACTTC. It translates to CASRNDPLYEQYF.